The 28 T cell receptor beta chains reported below all come from one sample, sequenced in a study of early T cells in non-severe SARS-CoV-2 infection. TCRdb called the 5' RACE reads again in MiXCR, with one record for every CDR3 protein. The sample comprises about 67,000 distinct CDR3 sequences, roughly 10% of which are singletons, and 15% to 19% rests with the top ten. Here the sequenced sample was whole blood, taken at baseline. These TCRs come from an adult who was a healthcare worker with PCR-confirmed SARS-CoV-2 infection or an uninfected control (not recorded which).

This clonotype occurred once. The chain combines TRBV28 with TRBJ2-4, with D maybe TRBD2 (6 bases). The CDR3 totals 15 residues. V lost 7 bases, J lost 1 base, and 14 bases lay in between. Germline lookup yields CDR1 MDHEN and CDR2 SYDVKM. CDR3 nucleotide sequence: TGTGCCAGCACCTTGGGAGGCATTGCCAAAAACATTCAGTACTTC. Protein sequence: CASTLGGIAKNIQYF.

The chain uses TRBV29-1 and TRBJ1-1; the D gene is possibly TRBD1 (6 bases). V lost 7 bases, J lost 0 bases, and 9 bases lay in between. This CDR3 has 12 amino acids. Germline values: CDR1 SQVTM, CDR2 ANQGSEA. The chain's CDR3 is CSAGQMNTEAFF. CDR3 coding DNA: TGCAGCGCTGGACAGATGAACACTGAAGCTTTCTTT.

This clonotype appeared once. A read error is possible here, since a much larger clone lies one base away. The V gene is TRBV25-1, the J gene TRBJ2-7; tentative D call: TRBD1 (6 bases). Germline values: CDR1 MGHDK, CDR2 SYGVNS. The CDR3 extends over 14 amino acids. CDR3 nucleotides: TGTGCCAGCAGTCAACGGACAGACTCCCACGAGCAGTACTTC. Its translation: CASSQRTDSHEQYF.

This clonotype appeared many times. The chain is built from TRBV5-1 and TRBJ2-3, with D hard to call. The CDR3 runs 15 residues. Germline values: CDR1 SGHRS, CDR2 YFSETQ. V lost 0 bases and J 5 bases, leaving 13 bases between the germline ends. The CDR3 coding sequence is TGCGCCAGCAGCTTGGAAAATTCAATTGGAGATACGCAGTATTTT. It translates to CASSLENSIGDTQYF. The full variable domain, its missing parts supplied by reference TRBV5-1 and TRBJ2-3, is KAGVTQTPRYLIKTRGQQVTLSCSPISGHRSVSWYQQTPGQGLQFLFEYFSETQRNKGNFPGRFSGRQFSNSRSEMNVSTLELGDSALYLCASSLENSIGDTQYFGPGTRLTVL.

This clonotype was counted between two and nine times. V usage is TRBV28 and J usage is TRBJ2-6, with D possibly matching TRBD2 (5 bases). V was clipped by 8 bases and J by 2 bases, with 10 bases between them. CDR3 size: 14 residues. Germline CDR1 is MDHEN and CDR2 is SYDVKM. CDR3 in DNA: TGTGCCAGCGCCTCCGGGGCTGGGGCCAACGTCCTGACTTTC. Translation: CASASGAGANVLTF.

A few counts support this clonotype. The chain is built from TRBV5-1 and TRBJ2-7, with TRBD2 matching over 7 bases. Germline values: CDR1 SGHRS, CDR2 YFSETQ. Trimming at V came to 0 bases and at J to 9 bases, leaving 6 bases not matched to a gene. This CDR3 is 13 amino acids long. The CDR3 region is CASSLGSGIGQYF. The CDR3 DNA sequence: TGCGCCAGCAGCTTGGGGAGCGGGATCGGGCAGTACTTC.

This clonotype was seen ten or more times. The gene calls are TRBV12-3 or TRBV12-4 and TRBJ1-1; D unresolved. The CDR3 covers 13 residues. Trimming stripped 3 bases from V and 3 bases from J, with 8 bases between. The CDR3 here is CASSFWGDTEAFF. CDR3 sequence (DNA): TGTGCCAGCAGTTTTTGGGGTGACACTGAAGCTTTCTTT.

This CDR3 reads CASSSVAGASYEQYF. The CDR3 bases are TGTGCCAGCAGTTCGGTAGCGGGGGCCTCCTACGAGCAGTACTTC. The gene calls are TRBV28 and TRBJ2-7; 9 nucleotides line up with TRBD2. V was clipped by 4 bases and J by 0 bases; unmatched bases: 4. Germline CDR1 reads MDHEN; CDR2 reads SYDVKM. This CDR3 spans 15 amino acids.

In this sample, this clonotype turned up a few times. The V call is TRBV7-9, the J call TRBJ2-7, with D unclear. This CDR3 is built from 15 residues. V lost 1 base to trimming and J lost 6 bases, with 16 bases between them. Germline V gene lookup returns CDR1 SEHNR and CDR2 FQNEAQ (reference sequence). The CDR3 coding sequence is TGTGCCAGCAGCTTAGGAGAAATTCGAGATGGCGAGCAGTACTTC. Protein sequence: CASSLGEIRDGEQYF. The complete variable domain, with remaining parts taken from reference TRBV7-9 and TRBJ2-7, reads DTGVSQNPRHKITKRGQNVTFRCDPISEHNRLYWYRQTLGQGPEFLTYFQNEAQLEKSRLLSDRFSAERPKGSFSTLEIQRTEQGDSAMYLCASSLGEIRDGEQYFGPGTRLTVT.

There are many counts of this clonotype. J is TRBJ2-3 and V is TRBV20-1, with D uncertain. V lost 1 base and J 2 bases, leaving 10 bases between the germline ends. CDR3 size: 14 residues. Germline V lookup: CDR1 DFQATT, CDR2 SNEGSKA (reference sequence). CDR3 protein: CSARGAPSTDTQYF. In nucleotides, the CDR3 is TGCAGTGCTAGAGGGGCTCCCTCCACAGATACGCAGTATTTT.

The chain is built from TRBV7-2 and TRBJ1-6, with D perhaps TRBD1 (6 bases). Per the germline V gene, CDR1 is SGHTA and CDR2 is FQGNSA. This CDR3 has 14 amino acids. Trimming removed 4 bases at V and 6 bases at J, with 10 bases between. The CDR3 loop is CASSSGQFNSPLHF. DNA of the CDR3: TGTGCCAGCAGCTCCGGACAGTTTAATTCACCCCTCCACTTT.

The J gene is TRBJ1-6, the V gene TRBV7-2; D remains ambiguous. CDR1 SGHTA and CDR2 FQGNSA come from the germline V gene. The CDR3 spans 12 residues. V was pared by 5 bases and J by 13 bases, with 12 bases between. CDR3 nucleotides: TGTGCCAGCAGCCTTCCGGGTTCTCCCCTCCACTTT. This gives the protein CASSLPGSPLHF.

This clonotype came up many times. This chain joins TRBV5-1 and TRBJ1-6; no reliable D call. V was pared by 3 bases and J by 5 bases, with 15 bases between. The CDR3 has 16 residues. CDR1 is SGHRS, CDR2 YFSETQ, per germline. The CDR3 sequence: CASSYTTRRDNSPLHF. The CDR3 DNA reads as TGCGCCAGCAGCTATACCACAAGAAGAGATAATTCACCCCTCCACTTT.

This clonotype qualifies as medium-sized (0.01 to 0.1%). In nucleotides, the CDR3 is TGTGCCAGCAGGAGGACGGCGAAGGGCCAAGAGACCCAGTACTTC. Its translation: CASRRTAKGQETQYF. This chain joins TRBV7-6 and TRBJ2-5, with unresolved D. The CDR3 covers 15 residues. V dropped 6 bases and J dropped 1 base, with 15 bases sitting between them. In germline, CDR1 is SGHVS, CDR2 FNYEAQ. The entire variable domain, with the rest obtained from reference TRBV7-6 and TRBJ2-5, is as follows: GAGVSQSPRYKVTKRGQDVALRCDPISGHVSLYWYRQALGQGPEFLTYFNYEAQQDKSGLPNDRFSAERPEGSISTLTIQRTEQRDSAMYRCASRRTAKGQETQYFGPGTRLLVL.

The rearrangement uses TRBV5-4 and TRBJ2-3; D call uncertain. V was clipped by 8 bases and J by 4 bases, with 14 bases between them. The CDR3 runs 13 residues. Germline CDR1 is SGHNT and CDR2 is YYREEE (reference sequence). The CDR3 coding sequence is TGTGCCAGTTCCTTTTTTGGGGCAGATACGCAGTATTTT. Its protein is CASSFFGADTQYF. Combining the CDR3 with reference TRBV5-4 and TRBJ2-3 gives the whole variable domain ETGVTQSPTHLIKTRGQQVTLRCSSQSGHNTVSWYQQALGQGPQFIFQYYREEENGRGNFPPRFSGLQFPNYSSELNVNALELDDSALYLCASSFFGADTQYFGPGTRLTVL.

On this clonotype itself: A much larger clone differs from this one at a single base, so this may be a read error. The V and J genes are TRBV5-6 and TRBJ1-6; D uncertain. Germline lookup yields CDR1 SGHDT and CDR2 YYEEEE. The CDR3 has 17 amino acids. CDR3 residues: CVSSHHPRSSYNSPLHF. The CDR3 DNA sequence: TGTGTCAGCAGCCACCATCCACGGAGCTCCTATAATTCACCCCTCCACTTT.

By its share, this clonotype is medium-sized. The chain combines TRBV29-1 with TRBJ1-1, with D possibly TRBD1 on 6 matching bases. Trimming left V 7 bases short and J 2 bases short, with 20 bases between. The CDR3 is 15 residues long. Germline lookup yields CDR1 SQVTM and CDR2 ANQGSEA. DNA for the CDR3: TGCAGCGCACCAACAGGGACGTTAGATAACACTGAAGCTTTCTTT. This translates into CSAPTGTLDNTEAFF.

The V and J genes are TRBV20-1 and TRBJ2-1; 10 nucleotides align to TRBD1. This CDR3 is built from 12 residues. Trimming took 6 bases from V and 9 from J; bases not matched to a gene: 5. The germline gives CDR1 DFQATT, CDR2 SNEGSKA (reference sequence). CDR3: CSARQGALEQFF. Here the CDR3 DNA reads TGCAGTGCCAGACAGGGGGCGCTTGAGCAGTTCTTC.

The chain uses TRBV10-3 and TRBJ1-6, with D possibly TRBD1 on 6 matching bases. The germline V gene encodes CDR1 ENHRY and CDR2 SYGVKD. V was trimmed by 9 bases and J by 8 bases, leaving 14 bases between them. The CDR3 is made up of 13 amino acids. The CDR3, as DNA: TGTGCCATTACACAGGGTCTAGATTCACCCCTCCACTTT. Translated, it gives CAITQGLDSPLHF.

This clonotype was picked up many times. This chain uses TRBV7-2 with TRBJ1-6; perhaps TRBD1 as D (5 bases). The CDR3 runs 13 residues. Trimming took off 8 bases at V and 9 bases at J, with 14 bases between the two ends. The germline CDR1 and CDR2 sequences are SGHTA and FQGNSA. The CDR3 reads CASRGDSSSPLHF. CDR3 nucleotides: TGTGCCAGCCGGGGGGATTCGAGTTCACCCCTCCACTTT.

This clonotype was observed a few times. The genes are TRBV2 and TRBJ2-1; 10 bases fit TRBD2. CDR1 is SNHLY, CDR2 FYNNEI, per germline. J was trimmed by 13 bases and V by 7 bases; bases with no gene match: 13. This CDR3 spans 14 amino acids. The CDR3 protein is CASTEGVAGGSQFF. The CDR3 nucleotides are TGTGCCAGCACCGAAGGGGTAGCGGGAGGCTCCCAGTTCTTC.

This clonotype occurred many times. The chain recombines TRBV9 with TRBJ2-5; the match to TRBD2 covers 7 bases. Germline CDR1 reads SGDLS; CDR2 reads YYNGEE. The CDR3 totals 15 residues. The V gene end was trimmed by 4 bases and the J gene end by 1 base; junction bases not matched to a gene: 7. CDR3 sequence: CASSPPGGIQETQYF. In nucleotides, the CDR3 is TGTGCCAGCAGCCCCCCGGGGGGTATCCAAGAGACCCAGTACTTC.

This clonotype has more than one count but fewer than ten. This chain uses TRBV7-3 with TRBJ2-2; no clear D. Germline values: CDR1 SGHTA, CDR2 FQGTGA. CDR3 length: 16 amino acids. V lost 1 base to trimming and J lost 1 base, with 10 bases between them. The CDR3 loop reads CASSLNPLENTGELFF. The CDR3 region has the DNA TGTGCCAGCAGCTTAAACCCCCTGGAGAACACCGGGGAGCTGTTTTTT.

The chain uses TRBV3-1 and TRBJ1-5; TRBD1 matches at 9 bases. In germline, CDR1 is LGHDT, CDR2 YNNKEL (reference sequence). CDR3 size: 15 residues. J gave up 6 bases and V 1 base, and 4 bases lay outside the gene matches. CDR3 DNA: TGTGCCAGCAGCCAAGGTGGACAGGGGAGTCAGCCCCAGCATTTT. Protein: CASSQGGQGSQPQHF.

J is TRBJ2-1 and V is TRBV11-3, with D unclear. The germline gives CDR1 SGHNT, CDR2 YENEEA. V was trimmed by 4 bases and J by 2 bases, leaving 6 bases between them. This CDR3 is built from 13 residues. The CDR3 loop is CASSSQTYNEQFF. CDR3 coding DNA: TGTGCCAGCAGCTCCCAGACCTACAATGAGCAGTTCTTC.

The table lists this clonotype with many counts. The chain links TRBV28 to TRBJ2-3; a weak D match, TRBD2 (6 bases). With 4 bases removed from V and 3 bases from J, the gap between germline ends came to 14 bases. Germline assignment: CDR1 MDHEN and CDR2 SYDVKM. CDR3 length: 15 residues. In DNA form, the CDR3 reads TGTGCCAGCAGTTCTTGGCGGGAAGTTACAGATACGCAGTATTTT. It specifies CASSSWREVTDTQYF.

This clonotype has just a few counts. The chain carries TRBV7-9 and TRBJ1-6; tentatively, D is TRBD1 (5 bases). V was trimmed by 4 bases and J by 9 bases, leaving 16 bases between them. Germline V gene sequence: CDR1 SEHNR, CDR2 FQNEAQ (reference sequence). The CDR3 is 15 amino acids. The CDR3 reads CASSSSTGTFSPLHF. The CDR3 nucleotides read TGTGCCAGCAGCTCGTCTACAGGAACTTTTTCACCCCTCCACTTT.

This clonotype was seen at least ten times. CDR3 DNA sequence: TGCGCCAGCAGCCAGGGAAGCTACGAGCAGTACTTC. It codes for CASSQGSYEQYF. The chain employs TRBV4-1 and TRBJ2-7, with D hard to call. Trimming left V 3 bases short and J 3 bases short, with 6 bases between. CDR3 length: 12 residues. The germline CDR1 and CDR2 sequences are MGHRA and YSYEKL.